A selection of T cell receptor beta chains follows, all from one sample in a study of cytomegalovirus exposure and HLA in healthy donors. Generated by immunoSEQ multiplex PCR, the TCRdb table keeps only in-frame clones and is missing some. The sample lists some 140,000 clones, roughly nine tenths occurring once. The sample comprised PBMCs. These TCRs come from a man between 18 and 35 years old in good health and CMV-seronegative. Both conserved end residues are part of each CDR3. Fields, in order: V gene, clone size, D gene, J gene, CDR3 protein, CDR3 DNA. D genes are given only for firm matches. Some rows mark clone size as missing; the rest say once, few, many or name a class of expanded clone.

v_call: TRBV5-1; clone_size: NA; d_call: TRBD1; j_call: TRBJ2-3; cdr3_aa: CASSSLNRGYTDTQYF; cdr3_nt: TGCGCCAGCAGCTCGCTCAACAGGGGGTACACAGATACGCAGTATTTT
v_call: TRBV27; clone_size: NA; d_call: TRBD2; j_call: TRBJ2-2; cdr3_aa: CASSLHRLAGEAGELFF; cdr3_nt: TGTGCCAGCAGTTTGCACCGACTAGCGGGAGAGGCCGGGGAGCTGTTTTTT
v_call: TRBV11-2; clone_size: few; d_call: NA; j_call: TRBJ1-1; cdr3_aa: CASSFEGNTEAFF; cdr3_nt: TGTGCCAGCAGCTTTGAGGGGAACACTGAAGCTTTCTTT
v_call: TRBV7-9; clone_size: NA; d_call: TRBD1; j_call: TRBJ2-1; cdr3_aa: CASSAGQGGYNEQFF; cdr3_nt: TGTGCCAGCAGCGCTGGACAGGGCGGCTACAATGAGCAGTTCTTC
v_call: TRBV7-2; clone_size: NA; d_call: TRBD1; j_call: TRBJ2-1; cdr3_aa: CASSPRTGNEQFF; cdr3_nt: TGTGCCAGCAGCCCCCGGACAGGGAATGAGCAGTTCTTC
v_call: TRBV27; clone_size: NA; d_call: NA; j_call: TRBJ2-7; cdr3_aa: CASSLYPGDEQYF; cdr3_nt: TGTGCCAGCAGTTTATACCCAGGGGACGAGCAGTACTTC
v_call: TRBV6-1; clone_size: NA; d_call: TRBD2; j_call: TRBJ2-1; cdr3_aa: CASSEGGRLAGGSLGNEQFF; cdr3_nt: TGTGCCAGCAGTGAAGGTGGGAGGCTAGCGGGGGGTTCGTTGGGCAATGAGCAGTTCTTC
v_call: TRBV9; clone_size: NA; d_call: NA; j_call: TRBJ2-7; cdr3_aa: CASSPISSYEQYF; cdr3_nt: TGTGCCAGCTCCCCCATTAGCTCCTACGAGCAGTACTTC
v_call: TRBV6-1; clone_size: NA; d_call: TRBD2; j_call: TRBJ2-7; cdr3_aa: CASRWTSGNYEQYF; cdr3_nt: TGTGCCAGCAGATGGACTAGCGGGAACTACGAGCAGTACTTC
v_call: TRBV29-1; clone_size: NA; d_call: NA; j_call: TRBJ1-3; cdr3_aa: CSVEPRGNSGNTIYF; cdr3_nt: TGCAGCGTTGAGCCCAGGGGCAACTCTGGAAACACCATATATTTT
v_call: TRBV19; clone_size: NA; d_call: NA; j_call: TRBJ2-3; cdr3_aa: CASTFRVGGTDTQYF; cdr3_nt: TGTGCCAGTACTTTCCGAGTGGGAGGCACAGATACGCAGTATTTT
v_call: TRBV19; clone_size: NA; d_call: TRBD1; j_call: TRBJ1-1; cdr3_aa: CASQNRGQVNTEAFF; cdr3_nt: TGTGCCAGTCAGAACAGGGGCCAGGTGAACACTGAAGCTTTCTTT
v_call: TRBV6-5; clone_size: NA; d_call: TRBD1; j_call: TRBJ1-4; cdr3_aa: CASSYGQGGELFF; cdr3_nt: TGTGCCAGCAGTTACGGACAGGGGGGGGAACTGTTTTTT
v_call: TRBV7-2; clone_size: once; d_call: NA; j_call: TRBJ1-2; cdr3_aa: CASSSQGPNYGYTF; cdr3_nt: TGTGCCAGCAGCTCCCAGGGGCCTAACTATGGCTACACCTTC
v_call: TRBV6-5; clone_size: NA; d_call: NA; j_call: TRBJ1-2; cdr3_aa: CASSSNRNYGYTF; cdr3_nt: TGTGCCAGCAGTTCTAACCGAAACTATGGCTACACCTTC
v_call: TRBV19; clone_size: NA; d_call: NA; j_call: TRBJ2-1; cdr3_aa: CASSNTLARNEQFF; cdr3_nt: TGTGCCAGTAGTAACACGCTAGCGCGCAATGAGCAGTTCTTC
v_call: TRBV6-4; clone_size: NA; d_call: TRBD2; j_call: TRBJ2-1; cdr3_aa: CASSDGSAGDYNEQFF; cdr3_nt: TGTGCCAGCAGTGACGGGTCAGCGGGGGATTACAATGAGCAGTTCTTC
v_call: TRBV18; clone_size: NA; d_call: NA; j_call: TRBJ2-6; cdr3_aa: CASSPPSRPGANVLTF; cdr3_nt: TGTGCCAGCTCACCACCCTCGCGGCCTGGGGCCAACGTCCTGACTTTC
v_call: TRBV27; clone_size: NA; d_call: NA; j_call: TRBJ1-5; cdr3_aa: CASSLIGGGNQPQHF; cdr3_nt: TGTGCCAGCAGTTTGATAGGGGGGGGCAATCAGCCCCAGCATTTT